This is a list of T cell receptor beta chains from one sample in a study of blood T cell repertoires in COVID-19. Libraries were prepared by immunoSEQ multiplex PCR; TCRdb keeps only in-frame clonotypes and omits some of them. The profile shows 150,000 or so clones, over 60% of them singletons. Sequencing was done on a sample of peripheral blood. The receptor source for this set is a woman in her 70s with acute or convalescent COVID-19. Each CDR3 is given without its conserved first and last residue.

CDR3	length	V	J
ASSLEGLAGVVDTGELF	17	TRBV28	TRBJ2-2
ASNGGLEGNYGYT	13	TRBV19	TRBJ1-2
ASRRPESGLASICNEQF	17	TRBV6-6	TRBJ2-1
ASSPGGGQETQY	12	TRBV9	TRBJ2-5
ASSLIGTGNTEAF	13	TRBV28	TRBJ1-1
ASSRANTEAF	10	TRBV6-5	TRBJ1-1
ASSVDGGAGEAF	12	TRBV9	TRBJ1-1
ASSALGGTSSGYEQY	15	TRBV25-1	TRBJ2-7
ASSVTGRLGNEQF	13	TRBV28	TRBJ2-1
ASSRQGANEKLF	12	TRBV15	TRBJ1-4
ASEGDSYNEQF	11	TRBV6-6	TRBJ2-1
ASSRQGNYGYT	11	TRBV6-2/TRBV6-3	TRBJ1-2
ASSGQGDTIY	10	TRBV2	TRBJ1-3
ASSIDRRVDYGYT	13	TRBV19	TRBJ1-2
ASKAGGHYGYT	11	TRBV9	TRBJ1-2
ASSYGTDTGELF	12	TRBV18	TRBJ2-2
ASRRSSYEQY	10	TRBV2	TRBJ2-7
ASSRTTGEDGYT	12	TRBV9	TRBJ1-2
ASSLAIGQGALYGYT	15	TRBV5-1	TRBJ1-2
ASSIDTFRTVVNQPQH	16	TRBV19	TRBJ1-5
ASRPDSLGFVTGELF	15	TRBV11-2	TRBJ2-2
ASSRKGIGETQY	12	TRBV18	TRBJ2-5
ASSYRAGSSNEQF	13	TRBV6-6	TRBJ2-1
ASSFDRASSPLH	12	TRBV5-5	TRBJ1-6
ASSLERVNTEAF	12	TRBV5-4	TRBJ1-1
ASSSQGLGYT	10	TRBV6-2/TRBV6-3	TRBJ1-2
ASSILGRKSYNEQF	14	TRBV19	TRBJ2-1
ASRDRAVYTEAF	12	TRBV10-3	TRBJ1-1
ASSQLAGGYNEQF	13	TRBV3-1/TRBV3-2	TRBJ2-1
ASSTPQGARDGYT	13	TRBV28	TRBJ1-2
ASSVGSSPHAGYT	13	TRBV9	TRBJ1-2
ASSQTGGAYTGELF	14	TRBV4-3	TRBJ2-2